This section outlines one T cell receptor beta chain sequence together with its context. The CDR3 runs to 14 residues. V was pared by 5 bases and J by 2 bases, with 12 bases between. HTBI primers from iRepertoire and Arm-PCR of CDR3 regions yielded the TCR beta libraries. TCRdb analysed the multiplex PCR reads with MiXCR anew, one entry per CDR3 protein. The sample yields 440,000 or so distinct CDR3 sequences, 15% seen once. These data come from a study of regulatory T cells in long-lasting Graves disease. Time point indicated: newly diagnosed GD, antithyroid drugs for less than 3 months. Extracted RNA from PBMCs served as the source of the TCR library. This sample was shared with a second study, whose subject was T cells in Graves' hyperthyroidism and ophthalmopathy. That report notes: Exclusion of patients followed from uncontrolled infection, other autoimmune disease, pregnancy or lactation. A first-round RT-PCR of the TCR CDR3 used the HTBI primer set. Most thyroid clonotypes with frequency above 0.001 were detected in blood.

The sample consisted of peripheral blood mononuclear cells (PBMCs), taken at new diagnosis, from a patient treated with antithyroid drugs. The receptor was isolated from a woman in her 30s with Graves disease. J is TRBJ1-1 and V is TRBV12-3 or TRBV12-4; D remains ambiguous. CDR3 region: CASSQSRRNTEAFF. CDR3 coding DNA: TGTGCCAGCAGTCAGTCGCGGAGAAACACTGAAGCTTTCTTT.